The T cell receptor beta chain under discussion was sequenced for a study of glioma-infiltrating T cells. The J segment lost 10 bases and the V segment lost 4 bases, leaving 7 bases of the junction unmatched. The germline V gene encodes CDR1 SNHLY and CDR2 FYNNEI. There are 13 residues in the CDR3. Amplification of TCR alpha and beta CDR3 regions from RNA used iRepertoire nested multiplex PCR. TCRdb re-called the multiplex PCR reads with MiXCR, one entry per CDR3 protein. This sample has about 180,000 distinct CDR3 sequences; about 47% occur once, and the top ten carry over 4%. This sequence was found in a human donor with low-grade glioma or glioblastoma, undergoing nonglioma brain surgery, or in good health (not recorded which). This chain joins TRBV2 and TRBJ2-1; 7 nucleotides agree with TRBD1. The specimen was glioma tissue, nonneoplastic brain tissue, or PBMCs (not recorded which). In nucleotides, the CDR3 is TGTGCCAGCAGTGGGACAGGTTTAATGGAGCAGTTCTTC. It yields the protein CASSGTGLMEQFF.